Described below is a single T cell receptor beta chain sequence and its context. The data were taken from a study of blood T cell repertoires in COVID-19. For the study at large: COVID-19 samples collected from the United States, Italy and Spain covered acute and convalescent phases. PBMCs, B-cell-depleted T cells, or T cells provided the cDNA or gDNA that made up the material.

In the original processing: Using reference gene primer amplification, nucleated cell counts were estimated. Assay: immunoSEQ multiplex PCR; the TCRdb copy retains only in-frame clones and omits some. For V, J and clone size, that table is used; D and trimming come from the DNA. This sample has about 180,000 clones, with roughly 89% found just once. Germline V gives CDR1 LNHDA, CDR2 SQIVND (reference sequence). This CDR3 region has 15 residues. Unmatched junction bases numbered 6, after V lost 3 bases and J lost 7 bases. Clinical history as reported by participants underpinned cohort assignment. The rearrangement joins TRBV19 to TRBJ2-1; 10 nucleotides align to TRBD2. The clonotype was recovered from a woman aged 40 to 50 with acute COVID-19. The sample taken for sequencing was PBMCs or T cells enriched from blood (not recorded which). The CDR3 here is CASSIGASGRNEQFF. Here the CDR3 DNA reads TGTGCCAGTAGTATTGGGGCTAGCGGGAGAAATGAGCAGTTCTTC.